Following are 7 T cell receptor beta chains from one sample sequenced in a study of regulatory T cells in long-lasting Graves disease. Indicated time point: persistent/refractory GD, antithyroid drugs over 5 years with positive TRAb. From PBMCs, RNA was extracted and then used to make the TCR library. Assembly of TCR beta libraries relied on iRepertoire HTBI primers together with Arm-PCR of CDR3 regions. TCRdb re-analysed the multiplex PCR reads in MiXCR, keeping a single row per CDR3 protein. There are around 400,000 distinct CDR3 sequences in the sample; roughly 21% occur only once, and roughly an eighth lies in the top ten. Sample: peripheral blood mononuclear cells (PBMCs), taken when the disease was refractory, from a patient treated with antithyroid drugs. These receptors were taken from a female donor with Graves disease.

The chain employs TRBV29-1 and TRBJ2-5; D is ambiguous. Germline lookup yields CDR1 SQVTM and CDR2 ANQGSEA. The CDR3 spans 11 residues. The V gene lost 4 bases and the J gene lost 3 bases, with 6 bases spanning the gap. DNA of the CDR3: TGCAGCGTTGTGTCAGAAGAGACCCAGTACTTC. Translation: CSVVSEETQYF. Together with reference TRBV29-1 and TRBJ2-5, the CDR3 gives the full variable domain: SAVISQKPSRDICQRGTSLTIQCQVDSQVTMMFWYRQQPGQSLTLIATANQGSEATYESGFVIDKFPISRPNLTFSTLTVSNMSPEDSSIYLCSVVSEETQYFGPGTRLLVL.

This sequence joins TRBV3-1 and TRBJ1-3; TRBD1 might be the D (6 bases). Germline V gene lookup returns CDR1 LGHDT and CDR2 YNNKEL (reference sequence). Between the trimmed V and J ends, which lost 1 base and 8 bases, there was a span of 21 bases. The length of the CDR3 is 17 residues. The CDR3 bases are TGTGCCAGCAGCCAAGGCATGGACAGACTGAGTGGCGACACCATATATTTT. Translated, it gives CASSQGMDRLSGDTIYF.

The chain carries TRBV29-1 and TRBJ2-7; 9 positions agree with TRBD1. Germline loops: CDR1 SQVTM, CDR2 ANQGSEA. This CDR3 has 15 amino acids. With 4 bases clipped from V and 1 base from J, the junction kept 8 bases outside the gene matches. DNA of the CDR3: TGCAGCGTTGTAGTGAGGGACAGGGCTTCCTACGAGCAGTACTTC. Protein: CSVVVRDRASYEQYF.

A few counts support this clonotype. This sequence joins TRBV7-3 and TRBJ2-1; perhaps TRBD1 as D (6 bases). Germline values: CDR1 SGHTA, CDR2 FQGTGA. Trimming stripped 3 bases from V and 0 bases from J, with 12 bases between. CDR3 size: 16 residues. The CDR3: CASSLGRGGSYNEQFF. The CDR3 nucleotides are TGTGCCAGCAGCTTGGGGCGAGGGGGCTCCTACAATGAGCAGTTCTTC. The full variable domain, completed using reference TRBV7-3 and TRBJ2-1, is GAGVSQTPSNKVTEKGKYVELRCDPISGHTALYWYRQSLGQGPEFLIYFQGTGAADDSGLPNDRFFAVRPEGSVSTLKIQRTERGDSAVYLCASSLGRGGSYNEQFFGPGTRLTVL.

This clonotype came up many times. The gene calls are TRBV27 and TRBJ1-1, with TRBD1 matching 7 bases. V was clipped by 2 bases and J by 0 bases; unmatched bases: 6. The germline V gene encodes CDR1 MNHEY and CDR2 SMNVEV (reference sequence). The CDR3 contains 16 residues. The CDR3 sequence is CASSLASGTVNTEAFF. In nucleotides, the CDR3 is TGTGCCAGCAGTTTAGCCTCCGGGACAGTGAACACTGAAGCTTTCTTT.

In its sample, this clonotype was seen many times. The chain carries TRBV12-3 or TRBV12-4 and TRBJ2-7; 11 bases line up with TRBD2. CDR3 length: 19 residues. The junction had 18 bases not matched to a gene; V was cut back by 2 bases and J by 6 bases. This CDR3 is CASSLHNLTSGGNLFEQYF. CDR3 in DNA: TGTGCCAGCAGTTTACACAACCTTACTAGCGGGGGTAACCTTTTCGAGCAGTACTTC.

For this clonotype: The germline gene is not matched at one end of the junction; a read error may be the cause. The chain links TRBV2 to TRBJ2-6, with a weak D call TRBD1 (5 bases). The CDR3 extends over 18 amino acids. CDR1 is SNHLY, CDR2 FYNNEI, per germline. CDR3 sequence reads: CASSPQPVPVSGADVLTF. Written as DNA, the CDR3 is TGTGCCAGCAGTCCGCAGCCAGTTCCGGTTAGTGGGGCCGACGTCCTGACTTTC.